The 5 T cell receptor beta chains below were found in one sample sequenced in a study of breast tumors, draining lymph nodes, adjacent tissues. The lymph nodes were axillary draining lymph nodes from breast cancer patients. TCRdb recomputed calls from the multiplex PCR reads with MiXCR, one row per CDR3 protein. The table includes some 230,000 distinct CDR3 sequences, around 35% detected once. Specimen: axillary lymph node tissue. The receptors were gathered from a female donor with breast cancer. Some clones in this sample may be carry-over from other donors' samples.

V usage is TRBV6-6 and J usage is TRBJ1-5, with D unclear. Germline V gene lookup returns CDR1 MNHNY and CDR2 SVGAGI (reference sequence). The CDR3 extends over 18 amino acids. Trimming left V 5 bases short and J 0 bases short, with 20 bases between. This CDR3 reads CASSPPPPGVHSNQPQHF. The CDR3 region has the DNA TGTGCCAGCAGTCCCCCCCCCCCAGGAGTCCATAGCAATCAGCCCCAGCATTTT.

This clonotype came up many times. This rearrangement joins TRBV5-1 to TRBJ1-4; 9 nucleotides agree with TRBD1. Trimming took 7 bases from V and 4 from J; bases not matched to a gene: 5. Germline V lookup: CDR1 SGHRS, CDR2 YFSETQ. This CDR3 contains 14 residues. The CDR3 here is CASREGQGNEKLFF. The CDR3 DNA follows: TGCGCCAGCCGGGAGGGACAGGGTAATGAAAAACTGTTTTTT.

This clonotype has a count of ten or more. The rearrangement links TRBV20-1 to TRBJ1-5; no firm D call. Germline CDR1 DFQATT, CDR2 SNEGSKA (reference sequence). CDR3 size: 12 residues. V dropped 3 bases and J dropped 5 bases, with 8 bases sitting between them. The CDR3 spells CSAREGDQPQHF. As DNA, the CDR3 is TGCAGTGCTAGGGAGGGAGATCAGCCCCAGCATTTT.

CDR3 protein: CASRGSRDGYRGEQYF. The DNA of the CDR3 is TGTGCCAGCCGTGGGTCTCGGGACGGCTACCGTGGCGAGCAGTACTTC. J is TRBJ2-7 and V is TRBV6-1; TRBD1 or TRBD2 may be the D gene (5 bases each). The CDR3 runs 16 residues. Per the germline V gene, CDR1 is MNHNS and CDR2 is SASEGT. V was trimmed by 8 bases and J by 6 bases, leaving 26 bases between them.

About this clonotype: A much larger clone differs from this one at a single base, so this may be a read error. The V gene is TRBV7-2, the J gene TRBJ2-5; a weak D match, TRBD1 (5 bases). The CDR3 length is 15 residues. Germline assignment: CDR1 SGHTA and CDR2 FQGNSA. CDR3 protein: CASSLGGRLQETQHF. CDR3 coding DNA: TGTGCCAGCAGCTTAGGGGGCAGGCTTCAAGAGACCCAGCACTTC.